This TCR beta chain was found in a study of beta chain features in type 1 diabetes. Overall study results and limits: Among all four CD4+ subsets, Type 1 diabetes patients had TCRB CDR3s that were moderately but significantly shorter. Because the template was cDNA, high-expressing cells might be over-represented.

The CDR3 loop spans 15 amino acids. The germline V gene has CDR1 LNHDA and CDR2 SQIVND (reference sequence). V was trimmed by 7 bases and J by 2 bases, leaving 15 bases between them. Sequencing targeted expressed TCRB transcripts, as all isolated RNA had been reverse transcribed. Mean read depth for naive, central memory and regulatory T cell samples was around 3.8 million reads. Here immunoSEQ multiplex PCR was the method, and the copy in TCRdb shows in-frame clones only, minus some. The sample shows 640,000 or so clones, about 14% of them seen only once. In regard to this clone: Its specificity is unknown.

CD4+ cells of the naive, central memory, regulatory and stem cell-like memory types were sorted via CD45RO/CCR7/CD25/CD127/CD95/CD27. Sorting gave populations that all exceeded 95% purity. The chain carries TRBV19 and TRBJ1-5; a weak D match, TRBD1 (5 bases). The sample comprised naive CD4+ T cells from blood. The source is a man younger than 35 with type 1 diabetes. The CDR3 DNA reads TGTGCCAGTACCCAGCGGGGGTATGGCAATCAGCCCCAGCATTTT. Translating it yields CASTQRGYGNQPQHF.